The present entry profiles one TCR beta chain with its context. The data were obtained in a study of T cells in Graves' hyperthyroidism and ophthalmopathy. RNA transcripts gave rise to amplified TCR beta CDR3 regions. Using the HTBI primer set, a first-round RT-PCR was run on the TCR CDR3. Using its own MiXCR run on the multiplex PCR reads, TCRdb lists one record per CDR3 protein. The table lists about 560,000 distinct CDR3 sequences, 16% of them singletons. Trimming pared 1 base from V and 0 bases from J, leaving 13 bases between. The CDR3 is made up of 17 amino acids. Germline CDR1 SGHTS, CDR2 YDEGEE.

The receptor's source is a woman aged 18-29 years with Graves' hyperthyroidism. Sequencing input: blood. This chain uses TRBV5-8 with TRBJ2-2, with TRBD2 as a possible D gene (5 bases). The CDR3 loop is CASSLMVGAANTGELFF. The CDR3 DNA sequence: TGTGCCAGCAGCTTGATGGTGGGAGCTGCGAACACCGGGGAGCTGTTTTTT.